The 30 T cell receptor beta chains below all came from one sample that was sequenced in a study of T cell changes during pregnancy in multiple sclerosis. Measured with immunoSEQ multiplex PCR; TCRdb has only the in-frame clones, and not every one. The sample has under 55,000 clones; roughly 91% are singletons. Material: PBMCs (not recorded whether the cells were cultured). These receptors originate from a female donor with multiple sclerosis, enrolled in a pregnancy study.

V is TRBV21-1 and J is TRBJ1-3; no check of the table's D call, TRBD1, against the DNA was made. TRBV21-1 is assigned pseudogene status. The CDR3 totals 19 residues. The CDR3: CASRPSKILDRGPGNTIYF. The CDR3 region has the DNA TGTGCCAGCAGACCTTCGAAAATTTTGGACAGGGGGCCTGGAAACACCATATATTTT.

This rearrangement joins TRBV6-1 to TRBJ2-5, with D perhaps matching TRBD1 (5 bases). The CDR3 has 13 residues. Per the germline V gene, CDR1 is MNHNS and CDR2 is SASEGT. Deletions cut 8 bases from V and 5 bases from J, with 15 bases between. The CDR3 DNA follows: TGTGCCAGCGGGGCGGCCAAGTGGGAGACCCAGTACTTC. It translates to CASGAAKWETQYF.

The chain couples TRBV27 to TRBJ2-7; D is undetermined. V shed 3 bases and J shed 2 bases, with 14 bases lying between them. The CDR3 sequence is 15 residues long. The germline V gene has CDR1 MNHEY and CDR2 SMNVEV (reference sequence). CDR3: CASSFSFKLAYEQYF. CDR3 DNA: TGTGCCAGCAGTTTTTCGTTTAAGCTAGCCTACGAGCAGTACTTC.

This sequence joins TRBV5-1 and TRBJ1-4, with 12 bases identical to TRBD1. Germline lookup yields CDR1 SGHRS and CDR2 YFSETQ. V dropped 4 bases and J dropped 8; count of bases not matched to a gene: 15. The CDR3 totals 18 residues. The CDR3 sequence: CASSEGQGARWGSEKLFF. The CDR3 coding sequence is TGCGCCAGCAGCGAGGGACAGGGGGCGCGGTGGGGCAGCGAAAAACTGTTTTTT.

The J gene is TRBJ2-7, the V gene TRBV30; D ambiguous. The ends were cut back, 1 base at V and 3 bases at J, with 10 bases in the middle. This CDR3 comprises 13 residues. Germline V gene sequence: CDR1 GTSNPN, CDR2 SVGIG (reference sequence). The CDR3 spells CAWSGRGNYEQYF. The CDR3, as DNA: TGTGCCTGGAGTGGCCGCGGAAACTACGAGCAGTACTTC.

The chain employs TRBV4-1 and TRBJ1-1; D perhaps matches TRBD1 (6 bases). V was clipped by 4 bases and J by 6 bases, with 21 bases between them. In germline, CDR1 is MGHRA, CDR2 YSYEKL. CDR3 length: 16 residues. In DNA form, the CDR3 reads TGCGCCAGCAGCCCCGACGGGGGGGCGATCCCTCCTGAAGCTTTCTTT. Amino acids: CASSPDGGAIPPEAFF.

This chain connects TRBV27 to TRBJ2-7, with unresolved D. The CDR3 is 16 residues long. V was cut by 0 bases and J by 1 base, with 13 bases left in between. CDR1 is MNHEY, CDR2 SMNVEV, per germline (reference sequence). CDR3 coding DNA: TGTGCCAGCAGTTTATCGTGGGCTTTAGGATCCTACGAGCAGTACTTC. The encoded protein is CASSLSWALGSYEQYF.

The chain uses TRBV29-1 and TRBJ1-2, with a weak D call TRBD1 (5 bases). This CDR3 is built from 13 residues. The V and J ends lost 6 bases and 8 bases respectively, with 19 bases between them. The V gene's germline CDR1 is SQVTM and CDR2 ANQGSEA. The CDR3: CSVGTVLGVGYTF. In DNA, the CDR3 is TGCAGCGTCGGGACCGTTCTCGGCGTCGGCTACACCTTC.

The J gene is TRBJ2-1, the V gene TRBV9; 7 bases match TRBD2. J was trimmed by 4 bases and V by 0 bases; bases with no gene match: 1. This CDR3 has 14 residues. CDR1 and CDR2 from the germline V gene are SGDLS and YYNGEE. In DNA form, the CDR3 reads TGTGCCAGCAGCGTAGTGGGGGGGTACAATGAGCAGTTCTTC. This encodes CASSVVGGYNEQFF.

In this sample, this clone turned up once. V usage is TRBV7-2 and J usage is TRBJ2-7; 11 bases are a match to TRBD2. The CDR3 extends over 15 amino acids. CDR1 SGHTA and CDR2 FQGNSA come from the germline V gene. V lost 5 bases, J lost 4 bases, and 7 bases stayed unmatched. This chain's CDR3 is CASSLVAGGEYEQYF. The DNA of the CDR3 is TGTGCCAGCAGCCTTGTAGCGGGAGGGGAATACGAGCAGTACTTC.

J is TRBJ1-1 and V is TRBV5-1, with D hard to call. The CDR3 extends over 16 amino acids. CDR1 is SGHRS and CDR2 is YFSETQ in the germline V gene. Trimming pared 0 bases from V and 4 bases from J, leaving 16 bases between. CDR3 protein: CASSLANGKRVTEAFF. The CDR3 DNA sequence: TGCGCCAGCAGCTTGGCTAACGGGAAGAGGGTCACTGAAGCTTTCTTT.

The CDR3 here is CASSIKGDGYTF. CDR3 DNA: TGTGCCAGTAGTATTAAGGGGGATGGCTACACCTTC. This chain connects TRBV19 to TRBJ1-2, with a tentative D call TRBD1 (6 bases). Germline CDR1 is LNHDA and CDR2 is SQIVND (reference sequence). The V end lost 3 bases, the J end lost 6 bases, and 8 bases lay between the germline ends. The length of the CDR3 is 12 residues.

The chain employs TRBV5-1 and TRBJ2-7; D unclear. Germline V CDR1 and CDR2: SGHRS, YFSETQ. CDR3 length: 11 amino acids. Trimming pared 0 bases from V and 6 bases from J, leaving 4 bases between. The DNA of the CDR3 is TGCGCCAGCAGCTTGGAACGCGAGCAGTACTTC. It translates to CASSLEREQYF. The entire variable domain, with the rest obtained from reference TRBV5-1 and TRBJ2-7, is as follows: KAGVTQTPRYLIKTRGQQVTLSCSPISGHRSVSWYQQTPGQGLQFLFEYFSETQRNKGNFPGRFSGRQFSNSRSEMNVSTLELGDSALYLCASSLEREQYFGPGTRLTVT.

The chain has TRBV2 and TRBJ2-1; maybe TRBD2 (6 bases). In germline, CDR1 is SNHLY, CDR2 FYNNEI. The CDR3 is 15 residues long. Between the trimmed V and J ends, which lost 6 bases and 6 bases, there was a span of 18 bases. The CDR3 DNA follows: TGTGCCAGCAGGGTAGCGGCGCCTATTTTCAATGAGCAGTTCTTC. Its translation: CASRVAAPIFNEQFF.

The chain uses TRBV7-8 and TRBJ2-1; 8 bases fit TRBD2. V lost 5 bases, J lost 8 bases, and 17 bases stayed unmatched. Germline loops: CDR1 SGHVS, CDR2 FQNEAQ. CDR3 length: 17 residues. CDR3 sequence reads: CASSDRTGLGIAHEQFF. The CDR3, as DNA: TGTGCCAGCAGCGACCGAACGGGACTAGGCATTGCCCATGAGCAGTTCTTC.

The chain carries TRBV10-3 and TRBJ1-5; possible D gene TRBD1, 5 bases. From germline, CDR1 is ENHRY and CDR2 SYGVKD. Trimming removed 6 bases from V and 7 bases from J, with 13 bases in between. CDR3 size: 13 residues. CDR3 nucleotide sequence: TGTGCCATCAGCCGGGACGGGGAACAGCCCCAGCATTTT. This encodes CAISRDGEQPQHF.

There are a few counts of this clone. CDR3 DNA sequence: TGCGCCAGCAGTGAGGGACAGGGGTCCCTTAGGGAGACCCAGTACTTC. Translated, it gives CASSEGQGSLRETQYF. V gene TRBV10-1 combines with J gene TRBJ2-5; 9 nucleotides agree with TRBD1. The germline V gene encodes CDR1 WNHNN and CDR2 SYGVQD (reference sequence). Trimming at V came to 2 bases and at J to 5 bases, leaving 9 bases not matched to a gene. The CDR3 has 16 residues.

The chain is built from TRBV5-1 and TRBJ1-1; D gene unclear. The V and J ends lost 4 bases and 4 bases respectively, with 17 bases between them. The CDR3 is 15 amino acids. CDR1 and CDR2 from the germline V gene are SGHRS and YFSETQ. The DNA of the CDR3 is TGCGCCAGCAGCCTGGAGGCTTGGGAAGGCACTGAAGCTTTCTTT. Translated: CASSLEAWEGTEAFF.

The chain uses TRBV5-1 and TRBJ2-2; TRBD1 is a possible D gene (6 bases). The CDR3 sequence is 15 residues long. V was trimmed by 0 bases and J by 5 bases, leaving 11 bases between them. Per the germline V gene, CDR1 is SGHRS and CDR2 is YFSETQ. CDR3 nucleotides: TGCGCCAGCAGCTTGGCCCTTAGGGGGACCGGGGAGCTGTTTTTT. Encoded protein: CASSLALRGTGELFF.

The CDR3 spells CASSQSTGELFF. Here the CDR3 DNA reads TGCGCCAGCAGCCAGAGCACCGGGGAGCTGTTTTTT. The genes are TRBV4-1 and TRBJ2-2; D not resolved. Trimming took off 3 bases at V and 4 bases at J, with 3 bases between the two ends. Looked up from germline, CDR1 is MGHRA and CDR2 is YSYEKL. CDR3 length: 12 residues.

The chain is built from TRBV29-1 and TRBJ2-6; D uncertain. V lost 5 bases, J lost 0 bases, and 5 bases lay in between. CDR1 SQVTM and CDR2 ANQGSEA come from the germline V gene. CDR3 length: 13 amino acids. The CDR3 sequence is CSVLASGANVLTF. The CDR3 nucleotides are TGCAGCGTTCTCGCCTCTGGGGCCAACGTCCTGACTTTC.

As regards this clone: Other DNA sequences in this sample translate to the same CDR3. The chain is built from TRBV18 and TRBJ2-3; 7 bases agree with TRBD1. Per germline, CDR1 KGHSH and CDR2 LQKENI. J gave up 1 base and V 3 bases, and 4 bases lay outside the gene matches. The CDR3 is made up of 15 amino acids. CDR3 residues: CASSPGQVGTDTQYF. Written as DNA, the CDR3 is TGTGCCAGCTCACCCGGACAGGTCGGCACAGATACGCAGTATTTT.

The chain joins TRBV19 to TRBJ2-1; D is unresolved. Germline assignment: CDR1 LNHDA and CDR2 SQIVND (reference sequence). V dropped 3 bases and J dropped 4 bases, with 1 base sitting between them. The CDR3 has 11 residues. CDR3: CASSIYNEQFF. CDR3 nucleotides: TGTGCCAGTAGTATTTACAATGAGCAGTTCTTC.

This rearrangement joins TRBV5-1 to TRBJ2-1, with D possibly matching TRBD1 (6 bases). Trimming shortened V by 4 bases and J by 2 bases, and 10 bases separated the two germline ends. Germline V gene lookup returns CDR1 SGHRS and CDR2 YFSETQ. CDR3 size: 14 residues. CDR3 protein: CASSVRQAYNEQFF. The CDR3, as DNA: TGCGCCAGCAGCGTACGACAGGCCTACAATGAGCAGTTCTTC.

The chain combines TRBV5-1 with TRBJ2-7; TRBD2 matches at 11 bases. The J segment lost 5 bases and the V segment lost 3 bases, leaving 7 bases of the junction unmatched. The CDR3 covers 15 residues. Germline values: CDR1 SGHRS, CDR2 YFSETQ. The CDR3 here is CASSSLAGEAHEQYF. The CDR3 DNA reads as TGCGCCAGCAGCTCACTAGCGGGAGAGGCCCACGAGCAGTACTTC.

The V and J genes are TRBV2 and TRBJ2-4; the D is unclear. Trimming pared 7 bases from V and 9 bases from J, leaving 19 bases between. The CDR3 spans 14 residues. The germline gives CDR1 SNHLY, CDR2 FYNNEI. The CDR3 is CASKKGWFEGIQYF. CDR3 nucleotides: TGTGCCAGCAAGAAAGGGTGGTTTGAAGGCATTCAGTACTTC. The variable domain in full, completed from reference TRBV2 and TRBJ2-4, reads EPEVTQTPSHQVTQMGQEVILRCVPISNHLYFYWYRQILGQKVEFLVSFYNNEISEKSEIFDDQFSVERPDGSNFTLKIRSTKLEDSAMYFCASKKGWFEGIQYFGAGTRLSVL.

There are a few counts of this clone. The genes are TRBV7-4 and TRBJ1-3; a possible D gene is TRBD1 (5 bases). Germline V gives CDR1 SGHVT, CDR2 SQSDAQ. The CDR3 is 19 residues long. V shed 1 base and J shed 0 bases, with 19 bases lying between them. CDR3 nucleotides: TGTGCCAGCAGCTTAGGGCCGGTCGGCAGGGCAAGCTCTGGAAACACCATATATTTT. Its protein product is CASSLGPVGRASSGNTIYF.

The rearrangement joins TRBV5-8 to TRBJ1-2, with TRBD1 identical over 9 bases. From germline, CDR1 is SGHTS and CDR2 YDEGEE. This CDR3 comprises 14 residues. The trim removed 7 bases at V and 6 bases at J, leaving 10 bases unmatched. The CDR3 reads CASGVRDRVNGYTF. The CDR3, as DNA: TGTGCCAGCGGAGTACGGGACAGGGTGAATGGCTACACCTTC.

The chain links TRBV5-4 to TRBJ2-5; D is possibly TRBD2 (7 bases). CDR1 is SGHNT and CDR2 is YYREEE in the germline V gene (reference sequence). V was shortened by 4 bases and J by 5 bases, with 21 bases between the two germline ends. The CDR3 consists of 16 residues. The chain's CDR3 is CASSKGGGGKEETQYF. The CDR3 nucleotides read TGTGCCAGCAGCAAAGGGGGGGGCGGGAAAGAGGAGACCCAGTACTTC.

The chain uses TRBV5-1 and TRBJ2-6, with unresolved D. V lost 7 bases to trimming and J lost 1 base, with 12 bases between them. The length of the CDR3 is 15 residues. The germline CDR1 and CDR2 sequences are SGHRS and YFSETQ. The CDR3 spells CASGKEPSGANVLTF. The CDR3 DNA is TGCGCCAGCGGCAAAGAACCGTCTGGGGCCAACGTCCTGACTTTC.